These T cell receptor beta chains were read from a single sample in a study of blood T cell repertoires in COVID-19. Here immunoSEQ multiplex PCR was the method, and the copy in TCRdb shows in-frame clones only, minus some. The sample contains about 170,000 clones, about 82% of which appear only once. Sequencing was done on a sample of peripheral blood. These receptors all stem from a woman of 80 years or more with COVID-19, enrolled during active disease. CDR3s include the opening cysteine and the closing phenylalanine or tryptophan. Each record gives: CDR3 length, D gene, V gene, J gene, clone size, CDR3 DNA, CDR3 protein. D genes are given only for firm matches. A row's size may be missing; if present it is once, few, many or a size class.

CDR3 length: 14; D gene: -; V gene: TRBV11-2; J gene: TRBJ1-5; clone size: -; CDR3 DNA: TGTGCCAGCGCAAGGGGCAGCGGCAATCAGCCCCAGCATTTT; CDR3 protein: CASARGSGNQPQHF
CDR3 length: 15; D gene: -; V gene: TRBV3-1/TRBV3-2; J gene: TRBJ2-7; clone size: -; CDR3 DNA: TGTGCCAGCAGCCCGACGGTCGGGAGCTCCTACGAGCAGTACTTC; CDR3 protein: CASSPTVGSSYEQYF
CDR3 length: 16; D gene: TRBD2; V gene: TRBV7-3; J gene: TRBJ2-1; clone size: -; CDR3 DNA: TGTGCCAGCAGCCCGTCTAGCGGGAGAACTAGGAATGAGCAGTTCTTC; CDR3 protein: CASSPSSGRTRNEQFF
CDR3 length: 15; D gene: -; V gene: TRBV6-6; J gene: TRBJ1-5; clone size: -; CDR3 DNA: TGTGCCAGCACTTGGGGAGGGGGGGGGAATCAGCCCCAGCATTTT; CDR3 protein: CASTWGGGGNQPQHF
CDR3 length: 14; D gene: -; V gene: TRBV9; J gene: TRBJ2-7; clone size: -; CDR3 DNA: TGTGCCAGCAGCATTAGCGGAAGCTCCTACGAGCAGTACTTC; CDR3 protein: CASSISGSSYEQYF
CDR3 length: 19; D gene: TRBD1; V gene: TRBV5-1; J gene: TRBJ2-2; clone size: -; CDR3 DNA: TGCGCCAGCAGCTTGACAGGAAGGACAGGGGGAACAAACACCGGGGAGCTGTTTTTT; CDR3 protein: CASSLTGRTGGTNTGELFF
CDR3 length: 16; D gene: TRBD1; V gene: TRBV5-5; J gene: TRBJ1-4; clone size: -; CDR3 DNA: TGTGCCAGCAGCTTGGGTGGACAGGGAAAATACGAAAAACTGTTTTTT; CDR3 protein: CASSLGGQGKYEKLFF
CDR3 length: 13; D gene: -; V gene: TRBV29-1; J gene: TRBJ2-1; clone size: once; CDR3 DNA: TGCAGCGGCATCCGGGACTTGAACAATGAGCAGTTCTTC; CDR3 protein: CSGIRDLNNEQFF
CDR3 length: 17; D gene: TRBD2; V gene: TRBV11-3; J gene: TRBJ2-1; clone size: -; CDR3 DNA: TGTGCCAGCAGCTTAGGGGCGGCTAGCGGGAGATCGATTGAGCAGTTCTTC; CDR3 protein: CASSLGAASGRSIEQFF
CDR3 length: 14; D gene: -; V gene: TRBV5-1; J gene: TRBJ2-7; clone size: -; CDR3 DNA: TGCGCCAGCAGCTTGGGGAGCGGAGGTCGTAAGCAGTACTTC; CDR3 protein: CASSLGSGGRKQYF
CDR3 length: 15; D gene: -; V gene: TRBV3-1/TRBV3-2; J gene: TRBJ2-1; clone size: -; CDR3 DNA: TGTGCCAGCAGTGCCTGGCTAGGTCGGATCAATGAGCAGTTCTTC; CDR3 protein: CASSAWLGRINEQFF
CDR3 length: 14; D gene: TRBD1; V gene: TRBV10-3; J gene: TRBJ1-1; clone size: -; CDR3 DNA: TGTGCCAGCGAAAAGACAGGGACCAACACTGAAGCTTTCTTT; CDR3 protein: CASEKTGTNTEAFF
CDR3 length: 13; D gene: TRBD1; V gene: TRBV27; J gene: TRBJ1-2; clone size: -; CDR3 DNA: TGTGCCAGCAGTTCGGCAGGGGGTGGGGGCTACACCTTC; CDR3 protein: CASSSAGGGGYTF
CDR3 length: 15; D gene: -; V gene: TRBV20-1; J gene: TRBJ1-1; clone size: -; CDR3 DNA: TGCAGTGCTAGTCGGGTATTAACACCCAACACTGAAGCTTTCTTT; CDR3 protein: CSASRVLTPNTEAFF
CDR3 length: 13; D gene: TRBD1; V gene: TRBV18; J gene: TRBJ2-7; clone size: -; CDR3 DNA: TGTGCCAGCTCACCAGGGGACAGGGGCGAGCAGTACTTC; CDR3 protein: CASSPGDRGEQYF
CDR3 length: 18; D gene: -; V gene: TRBV3-1/TRBV3-2; J gene: TRBJ2-3; clone size: -; CDR3 DNA: TGTGCCAGCAGCCAAACCTCACCAGGTTTCGCGGGGATAGATACGCAGTATTTT; CDR3 protein: CASSQTSPGFAGIDTQYF
CDR3 length: 16; D gene: -; V gene: TRBV27; J gene: TRBJ1-3; clone size: once; CDR3 DNA: TGTGCCAGCAGTTTAAGCCCGCCAGGATCTGGAAACACCATATATTTT; CDR3 protein: CASSLSPPGSGNTIYF
CDR3 length: 13; D gene: -; V gene: TRBV25-1; J gene: TRBJ1-4; clone size: few; CDR3 DNA: TGTGCCAGCAGTGATTTGGTACGGGGAAAACTGTTTTTT; CDR3 protein: CASSDLVRGKLFF
CDR3 length: 15; D gene: -; V gene: TRBV7-9; J gene: TRBJ1-4; clone size: -; CDR3 DNA: TGTGCCAGCAGCTTTGCAGGGCGGACTAATGAAAAACTGTTTTTT; CDR3 protein: CASSFAGRTNEKLFF
CDR3 length: 14; D gene: -; V gene: TRBV27; J gene: TRBJ1-6; clone size: few; CDR3 DNA: TGTGCCAGCACGACTTCTAACTATAATTCACCCCTCCACTTT; CDR3 protein: CASTTSNYNSPLHF